A selection of T cell receptor beta chains follows, all from one sample in a study of cytotoxic CD8 clonotypes in ibrutinib-treated CLL. Sequencing used immunoSEQ multiplex PCR; TCRdb keeps in-frame clones, though not all of them. This sample has about 27,000 clones, with around 63% found just once. Material: PBMCs, obtained after 24 months of ibrutinib treatment. All receptors come from a human donor with chronic lymphocytic leukemia. CDR3s include the opening cysteine and the closing phenylalanine or tryptophan. The D gene is left open where the match is weak. Rows may omit the clone size; those that give it use once, few, many or a size class.

j_gene: TRBJ1-5
abundance: NA
d_gene: TRBD1
v_gene: TRBV6-5
CDR3nt: TGTGCCAGCAGCCCAAATCCGACAGGGAATCAGCCCCAGCATTTT
CDR3aa: CASSPNPTGNQPQHF

j_gene: TRBJ1-2
abundance: once
d_gene: NA
v_gene: TRBV6-5
CDR3nt: TGTGCCAGCAGTTCGGAAAAGGGGCCTTGGACGGGCTACACCTTC
CDR3aa: CASSSEKGPWTGYTF

j_gene: TRBJ2-7
abundance: NA
d_gene: TRBD1
v_gene: TRBV6-1
CDR3nt: TGTGCCATAGCAGGACCGGGACAGGGTAACGAGCAGTACTTC
CDR3aa: CAIAGPGQGNEQYF

j_gene: TRBJ2-3
abundance: NA
d_gene: NA
v_gene: TRBV11-2
CDR3nt: TGTGCCAGCAGCCAGAACGACAGGAGCACAGATACGCAGTATTTT
CDR3aa: CASSQNDRSTDTQYF

j_gene: TRBJ1-6
abundance: NA
d_gene: NA
v_gene: TRBV29-1
CDR3nt: TGCAGCGTCACCAAGGGGGGGACCCTCCACTTT
CDR3aa: CSVTKGGTLHF

j_gene: TRBJ1-5
abundance: few
d_gene: NA
v_gene: TRBV18
CDR3nt: TGTGCCAGCTCACCATTGTCAGGGAAACAGCCCCAGCATTTT
CDR3aa: CASSPLSGKQPQHF

j_gene: TRBJ2-2
abundance: NA
d_gene: NA
v_gene: TRBV5-8
CDR3nt: TGTGCCAGCAGCCGAGGGGCCCCGAACACCGGGGAGCTGTTTTTT
CDR3aa: CASSRGAPNTGELFF

j_gene: TRBJ2-7
abundance: NA
d_gene: NA
v_gene: TRBV15
CDR3nt: TGTGCCACCAGCAGTGGGTACTGGGGGCTTAGCGAGCAGTACTTC
CDR3aa: CATSSGYWGLSEQYF

j_gene: TRBJ1-6
abundance: few
d_gene: NA
v_gene: TRBV11-2
CDR3nt: TGTGCCAGCAGACCGCAGGGAGTCAATTCACCCCTCCACTTT
CDR3aa: CASRPQGVNSPLHF

j_gene: TRBJ1-3
abundance: once
d_gene: NA
v_gene: TRBV4-1
CDR3nt: TGCGCCAGCAGCTTGGACAGCTTAACTGGAAACACCATATATTTT
CDR3aa: CASSLDSLTGNTIYF

j_gene: TRBJ2-7
abundance: NA
d_gene: TRBD2
v_gene: TRBV29-1
CDR3nt: TGCAGCGTTGAAAAGCGGGGGGCGTCCTACGAGCAGTACTTC
CDR3aa: CSVEKRGASYEQYF

j_gene: TRBJ1-2
abundance: few
d_gene: TRBD1
v_gene: TRBV25-1
CDR3nt: TGTGCCAGTAGCTTTGGGACAGGTCGCGGGTTTGGCTACACCTTC
CDR3aa: CASSFGTGRGFGYTF

j_gene: TRBJ2-3
abundance: once
d_gene: NA
v_gene: TRBV5-1
CDR3nt: TGCGCCAGCAGCCACGGACTCCCAGATCGCCCAGATACGCAGTATTTT
CDR3aa: CASSHGLPDRPDTQYF